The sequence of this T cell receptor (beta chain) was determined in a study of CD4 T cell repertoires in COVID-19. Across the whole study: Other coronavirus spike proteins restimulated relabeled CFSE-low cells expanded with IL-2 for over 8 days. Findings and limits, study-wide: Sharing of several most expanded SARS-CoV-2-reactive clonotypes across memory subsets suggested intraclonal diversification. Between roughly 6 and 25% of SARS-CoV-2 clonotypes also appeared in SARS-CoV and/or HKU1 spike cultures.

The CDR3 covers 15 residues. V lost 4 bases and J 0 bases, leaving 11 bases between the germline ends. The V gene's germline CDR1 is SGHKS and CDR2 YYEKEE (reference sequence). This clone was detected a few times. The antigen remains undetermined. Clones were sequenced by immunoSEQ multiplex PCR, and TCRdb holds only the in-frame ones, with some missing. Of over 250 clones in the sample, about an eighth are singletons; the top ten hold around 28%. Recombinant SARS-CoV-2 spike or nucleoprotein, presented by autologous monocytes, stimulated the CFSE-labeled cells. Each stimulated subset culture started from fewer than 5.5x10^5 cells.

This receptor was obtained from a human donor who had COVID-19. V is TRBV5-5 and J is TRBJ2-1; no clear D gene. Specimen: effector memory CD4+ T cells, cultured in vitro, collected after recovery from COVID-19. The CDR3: CASSPFTDSYNEQFF. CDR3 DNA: TGTGCCAGCAGCCCTTTTACAGACTCCTACAATGAGCAGTTCTTC.